This TCR beta chain was obtained from a study of OX40 agonist ivuxolimab in advanced cancers. Study-level information: Patient treatment consisted of intravenous ivuxolimab administration every 2 weeks at 0.01 to 10 mg/kg.

Study-level points and caveats: Among the least clonally expanded were partial responders at 0.1-3.0 mg/kg. Researchers report that CD8+ T cells had, on average, more expanded clones than CD4+.

Profiled with immunoSEQ multiplex PCR; TCRdb holds only in-frame clones, not every one. This sample has some 43,000 clones, with 90% to 95% found just once. A remark on this clone: Its antigen is undetermined.

Blood sampling took place at baseline, cycle 4 day 1, and cycle 7 day 1. J lost 5 bases, V lost 2 bases, and 7 bases had no gene match. This CDR3 comprises 16 residues. In germline, CDR1 is SGHDN, CDR2 FVKESK. This clonotype originated in an adult with an advanced solid tumor such as melanoma, head and neck, liver or kidney cancer. Here the sequenced sample was CD4+ or CD8+ T cells sorted from blood, taken in a trial of the OX40 agonist ivuxolimab. The chain is built from TRBV14 and TRBJ2-3; 10 bases are shared with TRBD1. The DNA of the CDR3 is TGTGCCAGCAGCCAAAAGACAGGGGGCGTACGAGATACGCAGTATTTT. Its translation: CASSQKTGGVRDTQYF.